This T cell receptor (beta chain) was identified during a study of T cells after yellow fever vaccination. This CDR3 contains 15 residues. CDR1 is MNHEY and CDR2 is SVGAGI in the germline V gene. V lost 2 bases and J 3 bases, leaving 14 bases between the germline ends. Broader study findings: Reappearance after the booster was observed for most primary-vaccination clones (about 97% CD4, just over 85% CD8).

This clonotype was found a few times. No antigen is known for it. From the 5' RACE reads, TCRdb called clonotypes with MiXCR, one entry per CDR3 protein. The table includes 200,000 to 300,000 distinct CDR3 sequences, 10% to 15% detected once. The V call is TRBV6-5, the J call TRBJ2-7; D might be TRBD2 (6 bases). The sample here was CD4+ T cells sorted from PBMCs, taken 45 days after the yellow fever booster vaccination. This receptor was taken from a man aged 30 to 45 who received the YFV17D yellow fever vaccine. The CDR3 DNA reads as TGTGCCAGCAGTTACAAAGGGACTGGCTACTACGAGCAGTACTTC. Residues: CASSYKGTGYYEQYF.